Listed below are T cell receptor beta chains from one sample, sequenced in a study of human T cells and chemical hapten exposure. A single record per CDR3 protein comes from TCRdb applying MiXCR to the RACE reads. The sample shows 120,000 or so distinct CDR3 sequences, 11% of them seen only once. The specimen was whole blood, collected in connection with sensitization to the hapten diphenylcyclopropenone (DPC). These receptor sequences come from a woman aged 45-60 years with alopecia areata. Some clones in this sample may be carry-over from other donors' samples. The CDR3 runs from the conserved cysteine through the conserved F or W. The D gene is left open where the match is weak. Rows may omit the clone size; those that give it use once, few, many or a size class.

clone size | J gene | D gene | V gene | CDR3 protein | CDR3 DNA
NA | TRBJ1-5 | NA | TRBV12-3/TRBV12-4 | CASSPQAGLGQPQHF | TGTGCCAGCAGTCCCCAAGCGGGGCTCGGTCAGCCCCAGCATTTT
few | TRBJ2-7 | NA | TRBV6-5 | CASSYSQASVHYEQYF | TGTGCCAGCAGTTACTCCCAAGCGTCTGTCCACTACGAGCAGTACTTC
many | TRBJ1-1 | NA | TRBV20-1 | CSAREPTTEAFF | TGCAGTGCTAGAGAGCCCACGACTGAAGCTTTCTTT
many | TRBJ1-3 | NA | TRBV7-7 | CASSLAPGNTIYF | TGTGCCAGCAGCTTAGCTCCGGGAAACACCATATATTTT
many | TRBJ2-3 | NA | TRBV28 | CASSLFSIPDTQYF | TGTGCCAGCAGTTTATTCTCAATACCAGATACGCAGTATTTT
NA | TRBJ1-2 | NA | TRBV29-1 | CSVDTDYGYTF | TGCAGCGTTGACACAGACTATGGCTACACCTTC
NA | TRBJ1-5 | NA | TRBV6-2/TRBV6-3 | CASSSRRPAPGIQPQHF | TGTGCCAGCAGTTCGAGGCGACCGGCCCCGGGGATTCAGCCCCAGCATTTT
many | TRBJ1-1 | NA | TRBV10-3 | CAISVDRQEAFF | TGTGCCATCAGCGTGGATAGGCAAGAAGCTTTCTTT
NA | TRBJ1-6 | NA | TRBV5-1 | CASSPIGSSYNSPLHF | TGCGCCAGCAGCCCCATAGGGAGCTCCTATAATTCACCCCTCCACTTT
few | TRBJ2-5 | NA | TRBV25-1 | CASSWTGGRIETQYF | TGTGCCAGCAGTTGGACAGGCGGGAGGATAGAGACCCAGTACTTC
NA | TRBJ2-3 | TRBD1 | TRBV6-2/TRBV6-3 | CASTRERQGQADTQYF | TGTGCCAGCACCCGCGAGAGACAGGGTCAAGCAGATACGCAGTATTTT
many | TRBJ1-4 | NA | TRBV11-3 | CASSLDPGTSGLFF | TGTGCCAGCAGCTTAGATCCAGGAACAAGTGGGCTGTTTTTT
few | TRBJ2-3 | TRBD2 | TRBV27 | CASSLAGAGDTQYF | TGTGCCAGCAGTTTAGCGGGAGCAGGAGATACGCAGTATTTT
few | TRBJ2-7 | NA | TRBV28 | CASSFGWAYEQYF | TGTGCCAGCAGTTTCGGATGGGCCTACGAGCAGTACTTC
NA | TRBJ2-4 | NA | TRBV5-5 | CASSFSGAKNIQYF | TGTGCCAGCAGCTTTAGCGGAGCCAAAAACATTCAGTACTTC
NA | TRBJ2-1 | TRBD2 | TRBV20-1 | CSARALLAGRLDEQFF | TGCAGTGCTAGAGCATTACTAGCGGGAAGGTTGGATGAGCAGTTCTTC
NA | TRBJ2-7 | NA | TRBV14 | CASSYLAGTGAYEQYF | TGTGCCAGCAGCTATTTAGCCGGGACGGGGGCCTACGAGCAGTACTTC
NA | TRBJ2-3 | NA | TRBV13 | CASSPNTDQGEGTDTQYF | TGTGCCAGCAGCCCGAACACTGACCAGGGGGAGGGGACAGATACGCAGTATTTT
once | TRBJ1-2 | NA | TRBV2 | CASSEPGTLANYGYTF | TGTGCCAGCAGTGAACCGGGGACACTAGCTAACTATGGCTACACCTTC
few | TRBJ2-5 | TRBD2 | TRBV18 | CASSPLERLAIQETQYF | TGTGCCAGCTCACCACTCGAACGACTAGCGATCCAAGAGACCCAGTACTTC
many | TRBJ1-1 | NA | TRBV6-5 | CASSSVGTEAFF | TGTGCCAGCTCCTCGGTGGGGACTGAAGCTTTCTTT
few | TRBJ2-1 | NA | TRBV15 | CATSRERGASYNEQFF | TGTGCCACCAGCAGAGAGAGGGGGGCCTCCTACAATGAGCAGTTCTTC
NA | TRBJ1-1 | NA | TRBV7-9 | CASSSGLTRSTEAFF | TGTGCCAGCAGCTCTGGACTCACGAGGAGCACTGAAGCTTTCTTT
many | TRBJ2-2 | NA | TRBV5-4 | CASSGTHNTGELFF | TGTGCCAGCAGCGGGACACATAACACCGGGGAGCTGTTTTTT
NA | TRBJ1-2 | NA | TRBV12-3/TRBV12-4 | CASSPGYSLANYGYTF | TGTGCCAGCAGCCCTGGGTACAGCTTAGCTAACTATGGCTACACCTTC
few | TRBJ2-1 | TRBD2 | TRBV4-2 | CASSQDNNRLAGFYNEQFF | TGTGCCAGCAGCCAAGATAATAATCGGCTAGCGGGTTTTTACAATGAGCAGTTCTTC
many | TRBJ2-1 | TRBD1 | TRBV28 | CASSPRTGFSYNEQFF | TGTGCCAGCAGTCCTCGGACAGGGTTCTCCTACAATGAGCAGTTCTTC
NA | TRBJ2-7 | NA | TRBV10-3 | CAIGGQGSYEQYF | TGTGCCATCGGGGGCCAAGGCTCCTACGAGCAGTACTTC
few | TRBJ1-1 | NA | TRBV21-1 | CASSKVRDRGRTEAFF | TGTGCCAGCAGCAAAGTAAGGGACAGGGGCAGGACTGAAGCTTTCTTT
many | TRBJ2-7 | NA | TRBV30 | CAWSPSGRYEQYF | TGTGCCTGGAGTCCCAGCGGTAGGTACGAGCAGTACTTC
few | TRBJ1-5 | NA | TRBV7-9 | CASSLDNSNQPQHF | TGTGCCAGCAGCTTAGATAATAGCAATCAGCCCCAGCATTTT
NA | TRBJ2-1 | TRBD2 | TRBV12-3/TRBV12-4 | CASSFRGSRDNEQFF | TGTGCCAGCAGTTTTCGCGGGAGCCGCGACAATGAGCAGTTCTTC
few | TRBJ1-3 | NA | TRBV20-1 | CSARRGRSSGNTIYF | TGCAGTGCTAGACGGGGACGGAGCTCTGGAAACACCATATATTTT
few | TRBJ2-3 | NA | TRBV21-1 | CASDYPRGDTQYF | TGTGCCAGCGATTACCCTAGGGGAGATACGCAGTATTTT
NA | TRBJ1-1 | NA | TRBV7-8 | CASSLAQGKAEAFF | TGTGCCAGCAGCTTAGCCCAAGGTAAAGCTGAAGCTTTCTTT
once | TRBJ2-5 | TRBD2 | TRBV20-1 | CSASIRPQDLAGRETQYF | TGCAGTGCTAGTATTCGCCCTCAAGACCTAGCGGGGCGAGAGACCCAGTACTTC
many | TRBJ1-6 | NA | TRBV6-1 | CASSEAEPDSPLHF | TGTGCCAGCAGTGAAGCTGAGCCAGATTCACCCCTCCACTTT
many | TRBJ2-7 | TRBD2 | TRBV29-1 | CSVAKPAGSHYEQYF | TGCAGCGTTGCAAAGCCAGCGGGAAGCCACTACGAGCAGTACTTC
NA | TRBJ2-1 | TRBD2 | TRBV28 | CASSFSQTSGYYNEQFF | TGTGCCAGCAGTTTCTCTCAGACTAGCGGTTACTACAATGAGCAGTTCTTC
few | TRBJ2-3 | NA | TRBV20-1 | CSARTPGRKGGDTQYF | TGCAGTGCTAGAACCCCTGGCCGCAAGGGTGGAGATACGCAGTATTTT
few | TRBJ2-1 | NA | TRBV12-3/TRBV12-4 | CASSPSSSSYNEQFF | TGTGCCAGCAGCCCATCATCTAGCTCCTACAATGAGCAGTTCTTC
few | TRBJ2-3 | NA | TRBV12-3/TRBV12-4 | CASSLIRDTQYF | TGTGCCAGCAGTTTAATACGGGATACGCAGTATTTT
NA | TRBJ2-1 | TRBD2 | TRBV4-2 | CASSHGLAGGNEQFF | TGTGCCAGCAGCCACGGACTAGCGGGAGGCAATGAGCAGTTCTTC
NA | TRBJ1-1 | NA | TRBV29-1 | CSVEGTRAFF | TGCAGCGTTGAAGGGACTAGAGCTTTCTTT